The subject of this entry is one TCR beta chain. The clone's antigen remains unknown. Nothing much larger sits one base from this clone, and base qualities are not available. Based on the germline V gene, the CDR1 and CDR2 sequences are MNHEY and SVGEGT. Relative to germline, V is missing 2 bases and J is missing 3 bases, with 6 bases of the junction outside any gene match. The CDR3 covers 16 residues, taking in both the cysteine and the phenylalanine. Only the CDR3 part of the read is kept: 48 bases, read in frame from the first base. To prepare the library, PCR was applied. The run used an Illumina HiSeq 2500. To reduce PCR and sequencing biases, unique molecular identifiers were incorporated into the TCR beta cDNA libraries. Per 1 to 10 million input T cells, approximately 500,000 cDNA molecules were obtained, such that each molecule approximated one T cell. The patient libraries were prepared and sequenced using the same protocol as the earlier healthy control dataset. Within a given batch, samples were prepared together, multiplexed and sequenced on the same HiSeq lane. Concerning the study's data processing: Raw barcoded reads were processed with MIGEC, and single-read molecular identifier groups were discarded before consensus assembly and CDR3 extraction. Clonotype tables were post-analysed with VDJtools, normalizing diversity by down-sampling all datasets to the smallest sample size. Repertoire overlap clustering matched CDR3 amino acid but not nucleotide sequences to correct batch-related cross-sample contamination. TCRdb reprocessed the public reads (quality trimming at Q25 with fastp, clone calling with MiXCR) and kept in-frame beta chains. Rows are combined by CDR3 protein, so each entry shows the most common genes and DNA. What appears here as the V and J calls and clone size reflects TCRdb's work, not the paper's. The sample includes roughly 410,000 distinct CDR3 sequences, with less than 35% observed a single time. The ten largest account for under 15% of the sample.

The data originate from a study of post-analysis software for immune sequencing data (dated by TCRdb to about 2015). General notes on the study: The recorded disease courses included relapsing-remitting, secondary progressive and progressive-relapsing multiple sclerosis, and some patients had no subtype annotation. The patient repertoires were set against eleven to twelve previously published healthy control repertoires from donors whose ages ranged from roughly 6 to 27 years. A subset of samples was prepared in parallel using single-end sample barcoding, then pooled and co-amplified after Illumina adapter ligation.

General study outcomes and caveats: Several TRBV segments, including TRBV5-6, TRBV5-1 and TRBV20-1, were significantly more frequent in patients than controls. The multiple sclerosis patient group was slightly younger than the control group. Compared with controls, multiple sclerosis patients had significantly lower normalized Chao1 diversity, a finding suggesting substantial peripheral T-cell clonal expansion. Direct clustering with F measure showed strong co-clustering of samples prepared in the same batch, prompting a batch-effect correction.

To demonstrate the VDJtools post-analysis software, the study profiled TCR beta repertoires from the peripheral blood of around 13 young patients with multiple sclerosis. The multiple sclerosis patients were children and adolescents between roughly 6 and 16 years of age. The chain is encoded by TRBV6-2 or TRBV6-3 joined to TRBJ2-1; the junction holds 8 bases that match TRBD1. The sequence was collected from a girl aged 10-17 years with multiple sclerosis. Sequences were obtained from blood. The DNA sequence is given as TGTGCCAGCAGTTACGAGGTAGGGACAGGCTACAATGAGCAGTTCTTC. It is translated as CASSYEVGTGYNEQFF.